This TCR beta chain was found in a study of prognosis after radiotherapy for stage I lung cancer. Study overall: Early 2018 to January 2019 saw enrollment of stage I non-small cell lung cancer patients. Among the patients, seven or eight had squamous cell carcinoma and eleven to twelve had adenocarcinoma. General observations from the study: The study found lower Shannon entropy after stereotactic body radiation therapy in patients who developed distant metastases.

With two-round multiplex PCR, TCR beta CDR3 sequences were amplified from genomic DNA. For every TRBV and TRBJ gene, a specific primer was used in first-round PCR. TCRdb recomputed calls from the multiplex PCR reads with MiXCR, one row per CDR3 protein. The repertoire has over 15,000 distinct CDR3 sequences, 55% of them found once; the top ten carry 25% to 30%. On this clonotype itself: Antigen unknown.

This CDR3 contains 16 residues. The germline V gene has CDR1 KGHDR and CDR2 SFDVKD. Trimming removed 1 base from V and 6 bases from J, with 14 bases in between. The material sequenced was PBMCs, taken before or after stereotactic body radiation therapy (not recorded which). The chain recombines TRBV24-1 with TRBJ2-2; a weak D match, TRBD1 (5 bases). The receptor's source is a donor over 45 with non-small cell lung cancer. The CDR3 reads CATSDLTAGLAGELFF. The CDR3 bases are TGTGCCACCAGTGATTTAACAGCAGGGCTGGCCGGGGAGCTGTTTTTT.